A single sample gave rise to the 15 T cell receptor beta chains below, sequenced in a study of blood T cell repertoires in COVID-19. The repertoire was sequenced with immunoSEQ multiplex PCR; TCRdb's copy has only in-frame clones and lacks some. The table records approximately 360,000 clones, approximately 90% of them present only once. The sequencing input was PBMCs or T cells enriched from blood (not recorded which). The receptors originated from a woman aged 25 to 39 with acute COVID-19.

The DNA of the CDR3 is TGTGCCAGCGTCTCAGGGGACCCGCAAGATGAGCAGTTCTTC. Encoded protein: CASVSGDPQDEQFF. The chain uses TRBV6-5 and TRBJ2-1; TRBD1 might be the D (6 bases). V was cut by 8 bases and J by 8 bases, with 19 bases left in between. This CDR3 comprises 14 residues. Germline V gene lookup returns CDR1 MNHEY and CDR2 SVGAGI.

The rearrangement joins TRBV30 to TRBJ2-5, with 7 bases that match TRBD2. Germline CDR1 and CDR2: GTSNPN and SVGIG (reference sequence). The CDR3 is made up of 12 amino acids. Trimming cost V 8 bases and J 4 bases; bases outside gene matches: 7. The CDR3 DNA is TGTGCCCGGGGGGAGGGAGGAGAGACCCAGTACTTC. Translated, it gives CARGEGGETQYF.

This clone was seen only a few times. The J gene is TRBJ2-3, the V gene TRBV24-1; 8 bases match TRBD2. The CDR3 sequence is 14 residues long. V trimming: 8 bases; J trimming: 4 bases; junction bases outside the gene matches: 7. CDR1 KGHDR and CDR2 SFDVKD come from the germline V gene. This CDR3 reads CATTAGVLPDTQYF. CDR3 bases: TGTGCCACCACAGCGGGGGTGTTGCCAGATACGCAGTATTTT.

The chain carries TRBV7-8 and TRBJ2-7; weak D call: TRBD2 (6 bases). Trimming pared 2 bases from V and 0 bases from J, leaving 11 bases between. Germline V gene lookup returns CDR1 SGHVS and CDR2 FQNEAQ. The CDR3 extends over 15 amino acids. The CDR3 coding sequence is TGTGCCAGCAGCTTAACCGGGCGGGACTCCTACGAGCAGTACTTC. Its protein product is CASSLTGRDSYEQYF. The full variable domain, in which reference TRBV7-8 and TRBJ2-7 provide the parts outside the CDR3, is GAGVSQSPRYKVAKRGQDVALRCDPISGHVSLFWYQQALGQGPEFLTYFQNEAQLDKSGLPSDRFFAERPEGSVSTLKIQRTQQEDSAVYLCASSLTGRDSYEQYFGPGTRLTVT.

The chain recombines TRBV10-3 with TRBJ1-1; 9 bases are shared with TRBD1. CDR1 and CDR2 (germline): ENHRY, SYGVKD. Trimming at V came to 6 bases and at J to 3 bases, leaving 2 bases not matched to a gene. The length of the CDR3 is 13 residues. The CDR3 DNA follows: TGTGCCATCAGACAGGGGGCCGACACTGAAGCTTTCTTT. Encoded protein: CAIRQGADTEAFF.

Here the CDR3 reads CASSVGDGGGYNEQFF. The CDR3 DNA is TGTGCCAGCAGCGTAGGTGATGGCGGGGGCTACAATGAGCAGTTCTTC. The chain combines TRBV9 with TRBJ2-1; TRBD2 agrees at 7 bases. The CDR3 extends over 16 amino acids. Germline V gives CDR1 SGDLS, CDR2 YYNGEE. J was trimmed by 3 bases and V by 0 bases; bases with no gene match: 6.

V gene TRBV6-5 combines with J gene TRBJ1-5, with D possibly matching TRBD1 (5 bases). Germline CDR1 and CDR2: MNHEY and SVGAGI. CDR3 length: 11 amino acids. The V end lost 8 bases, the J end lost 10 bases, and 12 bases lay between the germline ends. CDR3 region: CASGQGRPQHF. In DNA, the CDR3 is TGTGCCAGCGGTCAGGGTCGTCCCCAGCATTTT.

The chain combines TRBV24-1 with TRBJ2-2; TRBD2 aligns across 9 bases. This CDR3 contains 19 residues. The germline V gene has CDR1 KGHDR and CDR2 SFDVKD. The ends lost 1 base at V and 5 bases at J; junction bases unmatched: 13. CDR3 in amino acids: CATSDLRGAGGRGTGELFF. CDR3 sequence (DNA): TGTGCCACCAGTGATTTACGGGGTGCGGGGGGGCGCGGGACCGGGGAGCTGTTTTTT.

V usage is TRBV4-3 and J usage is TRBJ2-3; 9 nucleotides align to TRBD1. Germline CDR1 and CDR2: LGHNA and YSLEER. V shed 2 bases, J shed 7 bases, and the junction held 10 bases outside the gene matches. CDR3 length equals 16 residues. The CDR3 DNA follows: TGCGCCAGCAGCCAACATTCCGGGACAGGGAGGAATACGCAGTATTTT. Its translation is CASSQHSGTGRNTQYF.

The chain has TRBV9 and TRBJ1-1; D possibly corresponds to TRBD1 (5 bases). CDR1 and CDR2 (germline): SGDLS, YYNGEE. V was trimmed by 4 bases and J by 4 bases, leaving 14 bases between them. The CDR3 totals 14 residues. In DNA, the CDR3 is TGTGCCAGCAGCCCGCAGGGCGCGGTCACTGAAGCTTTCTTT. The encoded protein is CASSPQGAVTEAFF.

V gene TRBV5-6 combines with J gene TRBJ2-1, with D maybe TRBD2 (6 bases). The CDR3 is 14 amino acids. Trimming shortened V by 0 bases and J by 9 bases, and 13 bases separated the two germline ends. The germline CDR1 and CDR2 sequences are SGHDT and YYEEEE. CDR3 DNA: TGTGCCAGCAGCTTGGGCTTAGAGGAGGGTGAGCAGTTCTTC. Its protein is CASSLGLEEGEQFF.

Written as DNA, the CDR3 is TGTGCCAGCAGCCGGGCGGGGGGGACTGCAGATACGCAGTATTTT. Translating it yields CASSRAGGTADTQYF. The chain employs TRBV7-8 and TRBJ2-3, with 9 nucleotides matching TRBD2. CDR1 is SGHVS, CDR2 FQNEAQ, per germline. V was clipped by 5 bases and J by 4 bases; unmatched bases: 7. The CDR3 has 15 amino acids. Looking up the rest from reference TRBV7-8 and TRBJ2-3 gives the full variable domain: GAGVSQSPRYKVAKRGQDVALRCDPISGHVSLFWYQQALGQGPEFLTYFQNEAQLDKSGLPSDRFFAERPEGSVSTLKIQRTQQEDSAVYLCASSRAGGTADTQYFGPGTRLTVL.

The chain links TRBV5-1 to TRBJ1-5, with a possible D match to TRBD1 (6 bases). Germline V gene sequence: CDR1 SGHRS, CDR2 YFSETQ. The V gene lost 0 bases and the J gene lost 5 bases, with 12 bases spanning the gap. CDR3 size: 15 residues. CDR3 sequence reads: CASSLGTEAYQPQHF. Here the CDR3 DNA reads TGCGCCAGCAGCTTGGGGACAGAAGCCTATCAGCCCCAGCATTTT.

The chain carries TRBV11-3 and TRBJ2-1, with 13 nucleotides matching TRBD2. The V segment lost 1 base and the J segment 7 bases; nucleotides outside the gene matches: 10. The CDR3 is made up of 18 amino acids. Germline values: CDR1 SGHNT, CDR2 YENEEA. The CDR3: CASSLGRLAGGRGNEQFF. CDR3 in DNA: TGTGCCAGCAGCTTAGGTCGACTAGCGGGAGGCCGAGGAAATGAGCAGTTCTTC.

This clone was detected only once. The chain couples TRBV10-1 to TRBJ2-5; 7 positions agree with TRBD1. CDR1 and CDR2 from the germline V gene are WNHNN and SYGVQD (reference sequence). J was trimmed by 2 bases and V by 6 bases; bases with no gene match: 3. The CDR3 totals 13 residues. Written as DNA, the CDR3 is TGCGCCAGCAGACCGGGACAGCAAGAGACCCAGTACTTC. Amino acids: CASRPGQQETQYF.